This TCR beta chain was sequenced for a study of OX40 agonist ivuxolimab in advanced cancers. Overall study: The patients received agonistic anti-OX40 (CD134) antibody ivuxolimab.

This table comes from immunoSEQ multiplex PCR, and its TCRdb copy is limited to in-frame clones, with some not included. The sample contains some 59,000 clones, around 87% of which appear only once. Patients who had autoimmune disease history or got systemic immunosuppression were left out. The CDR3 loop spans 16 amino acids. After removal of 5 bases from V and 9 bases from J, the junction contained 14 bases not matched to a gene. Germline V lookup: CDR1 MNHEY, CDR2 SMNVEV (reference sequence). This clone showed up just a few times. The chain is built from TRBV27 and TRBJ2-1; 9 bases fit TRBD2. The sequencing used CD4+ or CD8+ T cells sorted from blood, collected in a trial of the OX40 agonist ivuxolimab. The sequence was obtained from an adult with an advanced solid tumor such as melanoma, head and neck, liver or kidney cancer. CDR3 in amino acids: CASSPLAGERVGEQFF. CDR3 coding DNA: TGTGCCAGCAGTCCGTTAGCGGGAGAAAGAGTCGGTGAGCAGTTCTTC.